The TCR beta chain described here comes from a study of a mutant IDH1 vaccine in newly diagnosed glioma listed by TCRdb under 2021. With regard to the full study: Of the 30 to 35 patients who were treated, around 62% were male and roughly 40% were female, and the mean age was approximately 40 years. Before enrollment, most patients had been given radiochemotherapy with temozolomide as standard therapy, while the rest had received either radiotherapy alone or temozolomide alone. Peripheral blood was drawn at six visits: V03 (baseline), V05, V07, V10, V12 and V13. Longitudinal TCRB deep sequencing was performed for about two dozen treated patients wherever samples were available for exploratory analyses.

Taken with the paper, the label for time point translates to: baseline, week 1 (first vaccination visit). The sample's treatment or condition label is to be understood as: pre-vaccination baseline after standard-of-care therapy. Donors had newly diagnosed WHO grade 3 or 4 IDH1-mutant astrocytomas with loss of nuclear ATRX. The samples were drawn from NOA16, a multicentre, single-arm, open-label phase I trial in Germany that tested a mutant IDH1 peptide vaccine in humans for the first time. Blood drawn at visit V03 was used as the baseline sample for immunogenicity testing. Genomic DNA for TCRB sequencing was extracted from EDTA blood using the DNeasy Blood and Tissue Kit. Results and caveats for the whole study, not just this receptor: According to the authors, sample limitations meant that analyses of patient blood samples could not be reproduced. No apparent relationship was observed between pseudoprogression and alterations in the top peripheral T cell clonotypes detected by TCRB sequencing. Immune responses induced by the vaccine were seen in roughly 95% of patients across multiple MHC alleles. Selection of PBMC samples for TCRB deep sequencing was based on availability.

Remarks on this clone: It has no known antigen specificity. Base qualities are not at hand, and no much larger clone is one base apart.

The library was obtained by the immunoSEQ multiplex PCR assay. Rearranged TCR beta chain sequences were amplified with the hsTCRB Kit following the manufacturer's protocol. TCRB libraries were sequenced on an Illumina MiSeq. The original pipeline was this. The kit vendor's proprietary platform handled demultiplexing, trimming and gene mapping. Here the immuneACCESS table is served through TCRdb, limited to in-frame sequences with V and J called. Missing clones are a known gap in these copies; in checked studies unresolved V genes cover under half, and the rest lacks a known reason. That table is the source of V, J and clone size, and D and trimming were worked out from the DNA. The sample table holds about 88,000 clones, of which approximately 80% were seen once. In total, the top ten clones hold around 5.2% of the sample. The CDR3, cysteine through phenylalanine, is 13 amino acids long. CDR3 DNA only is kept here, 39 bases in frame from base 1. CDR1 and CDR2, per the germline V gene, are SQVTM and ANQGSEA. The V and J ends are trimmed by 7 bases and 7 bases, leaving 19 bases between them.

The TCR sequence derives from a man in his forties or fifties with glioma. Some clones in this sample may be carry-over from other donors' samples. The specimen comprised PBMCs, sampled from a glioma patient treated with radiotherapy, temozolomide or both. The rearranged segments are TRBV29-1 and TRBJ1-2; the D gene is perhaps TRBD1, from 5 matching bases. The DNA reads as follows: TGCAGCGCCCTGGGCGCAGGGATGGGTGGCTACACCTTC. Its amino acids are CSALGAGMGGYTF.